These 19 T cell receptor beta chains came from one sample sequenced in a study of PD-L1 blockade in urothelial cancer (dated by TCRdb to 2016 to 2017). Receptor libraries were prepared by the immunoSEQ multiplex PCR assay. TCRdb obtained this table from immuneACCESS and retained in-frame rearrangements with V and J assigned. These tables miss some clones; where compared with another copy, unresolved V genes account for less than half of the shortfall, and the remainder is unexplained. Counted in this sample were some 40,000 clones; around 85% of them appeared once. Nearly 15% of the sample is in the top ten clones. In the paper's terms, the time point label means: pretreatment peripheral blood. The sample consisted of PBMCs, taken around atezolizumab (anti-PD-L1) treatment. Receptors were obtained from an elderly man with urothelial cancer.

This chain uses TRBV11-3 with TRBJ2-1, with 8 bases that match TRBD2. After removal of 4 bases from V and 0 bases from J, the junction contained 2 bases not matched to a gene. From germline, CDR1 is SGHNT and CDR2 YENEEA. The CDR3 has 15 residues. The CDR3 spells CASSWSGSSYNEQFF. CDR3 sequence (DNA): TGTGCCAGCAGCTGGAGCGGGAGCTCCTACAATGAGCAGTTCTTC. Full variable domain (remainder filled in from reference TRBV11-3 and TRBJ2-1): EAGVVQSPRYKIIEKKQPVAFWCNPISGHNTLYWYLQNLGQGPELLIRYENEEAVDDSQLPKDRFSAERLKGVDSTLKIQPAELGDSAVYLCASSWSGSSYNEQFFGPGTRLTVL.

In DNA, the CDR3 is TGTGCCACCAGCAGAGATCGAGCACCCAACTATGGCTACACCTTC. This encodes CATSRDRAPNYGYTF. The chain carries TRBV15 and TRBJ1-2; D is unclear. CDR1 and CDR2 from the germline V gene are LNHNV and YYDKDF (reference sequence). Trimming pared 0 bases from V and 2 bases from J, leaving 10 bases between. There are 15 residues in the CDR3.

This chain connects TRBV5-4 to TRBJ2-1, with 12 bases fitting TRBD2. CDR1 and CDR2 from the germline V gene are SGHNT and YYREEE (reference sequence). The J segment lost 7 bases and the V segment lost 1 base, leaving 3 bases of the junction unmatched. This CDR3 spans 15 amino acids. As DNA, the CDR3 is TGTGCCAGCAGCTTGCGGCTAGCGGGGGGGAATGAGCAGTTCTTC. Translated: CASSLRLAGGNEQFF.

The chain recombines TRBV11-2 with TRBJ2-3, with 12 bases that match TRBD2. The germline CDR1 and CDR2 sequences are SGHAT and FQNNGV. There are 16 residues in the CDR3. V shed 1 base and J 5 bases; nucleotides not matched to a gene: 4. The CDR3 protein is CASSLGTSGRIDTQYF. CDR3 DNA: TGTGCCAGCAGCTTAGGAACTAGCGGGAGGATAGATACGCAGTATTTT.

This rearrangement joins TRBV6-5 to TRBJ1-2; D is uncertain. Germline V CDR1 and CDR2: MNHEY, SVGAGI. The CDR3 spans 14 residues. Trimming shortened V by 6 bases and J by 2 bases, and 13 bases separated the two germline ends. The DNA for the CDR3 is TGTGCCAGCAGACTATCTGTTGGGAACTATGGCTACACCTTC. This encodes CASRLSVGNYGYTF.

This chain uses TRBV5-1 with TRBJ1-1; 8 positions match TRBD1. Germline V gene lookup returns CDR1 SGHRS and CDR2 YFSETQ. This CDR3 has 14 residues. The V and J ends lost 0 bases and 12 bases, in that order; junction bases with no gene match: 10. The CDR3 reads CASSLESTGVYTFF. CDR3 coding DNA: TGCGCCAGCAGCTTGGAGTCGACAGGGGTGTATACTTTCTTT.

This clone was detected only once. The chain is built from TRBV29-1 and TRBJ2-2; D is ambiguous. This CDR3 contains 13 residues. CDR1 and CDR2 from the germline V gene are SQVTM and ANQGSEA. V dropped 4 bases and J dropped 2 bases, with 8 bases sitting between them. This chain's CDR3 is CSVGQFNTGELFF. CDR3 sequence (DNA): TGCAGCGTTGGCCAGTTTAACACCGGGGAGCTGTTTTTT.

This sequence joins TRBV12-5 and TRBJ2-4; the match to TRBD2 covers 10 bases. CDR1 and CDR2 from the germline V gene are LGHNT and FRNRAP. This CDR3 spans 17 amino acids. The trim removed 2 bases at V and 9 bases at J, leaving 13 bases unmatched. The CDR3 sequence is CASGLSSSGRLVGIQYF. CDR3 bases: TGTGCTAGTGGTTTGTCCTCTAGCGGGAGATTAGTTGGCATTCAGTACTTC.

The chain combines TRBV6-1 with TRBJ2-2; unclear D gene. Germline V lookup: CDR1 MNHNS, CDR2 SASEGT. This CDR3 has 13 amino acids. Trimming left V 2 bases short and J 3 bases short, with 4 bases between. DNA of the CDR3: TGTGCCAGCAGTGAATCTTACACCGGGGAGCTGTTTTTT. Translated, it gives CASSESYTGELFF.

The CDR3 DNA reads as TGTGCCAGCAGTCCGGGACTACGTGGAAACACCATATATTTT. This sequence encodes CASSPGLRGNTIYF. The chain links TRBV27 to TRBJ1-3; tentatively, D is TRBD1 (5 bases). Germline CDR1 is MNHEY and CDR2 is SMNVEV (reference sequence). This CDR3 has 14 amino acids. V dropped 5 bases and J dropped 3 bases, with 11 bases sitting between them.

The CDR3 is CATWTADNQAKNIQYF. CDR3 DNA: TGTGCCACCTGGACAGCCGACAATCAAGCCAAAAACATTCAGTACTTC. The chain recombines TRBV28 with TRBJ2-4; tentatively, D is TRBD1 (6 bases). With 10 bases removed from V and 0 bases from J, the gap between germline ends came to 19 bases. Germline values: CDR1 MDHEN, CDR2 SYDVKM. CDR3 length: 16 amino acids.

The rearrangement links TRBV7-2 to TRBJ2-7; 9 nucleotides line up with TRBD2. The CDR3 is 15 residues long. With V trimmed by 1 base and J by 7 bases, 8 bases remained unmatched. Germline V gives CDR1 SGHTA, CDR2 FQGNSA. The CDR3 is CASSLGGGRGGEQYF. CDR3 DNA: TGTGCCAGCAGCTTAGGAGGCGGGAGGGGAGGGGAGCAGTACTTC.

V and J are TRBV7-7 and TRBJ2-2; D is unclear. The CDR3 totals 12 residues. The germline CDR1 and CDR2 sequences are SSHAT and FNYEAQ (reference sequence). V gave up 5 bases and J gave up 4 bases, with 5 bases separating them. The CDR3 loop is CASSRSTGELFF. The CDR3 DNA sequence: TGTGCCAGCAGCCGGAGCACCGGGGAGCTGTTTTTT. The full variable domain, completed using reference TRBV7-7 and TRBJ2-2, is GAGVSQSPRYKVTKRGQDVTLRCDPISSHATLYWYQQALGQGPEFLTYFNYEAQPDKSGLPSDRFSAERPEGSISTLTIQRTEQRDSAMYRCASSRSTGELFFGEGSRLTVL.

This chain links TRBV7-8 with TRBJ1-5; maybe TRBD1 (5 bases). This CDR3 region has 14 residues. Germline CDR1 and CDR2: SGHVS and FQNEAQ. V was pared by 0 bases and J by 4 bases, with 7 bases between. CDR3 amino acids: CASSLAAGNQPQHF. The CDR3 DNA reads TGTGCCAGCAGCTTAGCGGCAGGGAATCAGCCCCAGCATTTT.

V gene TRBV7-8 combines with J gene TRBJ1-5; tentative D call: TRBD1 (6 bases). CDR1 is SGHVS, CDR2 FQNEAQ, per germline. This CDR3 comprises 16 residues. Trimming took 5 bases from V and 1 from J, leaving 15 bases between them. CDR3 coding DNA: TGTGCCAGCAGCCCCCGACAGGCGTGGAGCAATCAGCCCCAGCATTTT. Its protein is CASSPRQAWSNQPQHF.

The rearrangement uses TRBV4-1 and TRBJ2-5; no definite D call. Per the germline V gene, CDR1 is MGHRA and CDR2 is YSYEKL. Trimming removed 2 bases from V and 1 base from J, with 14 bases in between. The CDR3 totals 16 residues. The CDR3 coding sequence is TGCGCCAGCAGCCAAACCCAGAATATACGCCAAGAGACCCAGTACTTC. Translating gives CASSQTQNIRQETQYF.

The V and J genes are TRBV4-1 and TRBJ1-1, with D hard to call. The CDR3 has 14 amino acids. The V gene's germline CDR1 is MGHRA and CDR2 YSYEKL. Trimming pared 0 bases from V and 0 bases from J, leaving 5 bases between. In DNA, the CDR3 is TGCGCCAGCAGCCAAGAAGACTTGAACACTGAAGCTTTCTTT. Protein sequence: CASSQEDLNTEAFF.

This clone is a singleton in its sample. The rearrangement joins TRBV5-1 to TRBJ2-2, with D possibly TRBD2 on 5 matching bases. The V gene's germline CDR1 is SGHRS and CDR2 YFSETQ. The germline V and J ends were trimmed by 1 base and 4 bases, with 20 bases remaining between them. The CDR3 covers 18 residues. The CDR3 spells CASSLRTRWAEGTGELFF. CDR3 coding DNA: TGCGCCAGCAGCTTGCGAACTAGATGGGCGGAAGGCACCGGGGAGCTGTTTTTT. Full variable domain (outside the CDR3, taken from reference TRBV5-1 and TRBJ2-2): KAGVTQTPRYLIKTRGQQVTLSCSPISGHRSVSWYQQTPGQGLQFLFEYFSETQRNKGNFPGRFSGRQFSNSRSEMNVSTLELGDSALYLCASSLRTRWAEGTGELFFGEGSRLTVL.

The chain links TRBV10-2 to TRBJ2-2; D is ambiguous. The CDR3 sequence is 13 residues long. Germline values: CDR1 WSHSY, CDR2 SAAADI. V dropped 2 bases and J dropped 5 bases, with 6 bases sitting between them. The chain's CDR3 is CASSEARTGELFF. The CDR3 DNA follows: TGCGCCAGCAGTGAGGCTAGGACCGGGGAGCTGTTTTTT.